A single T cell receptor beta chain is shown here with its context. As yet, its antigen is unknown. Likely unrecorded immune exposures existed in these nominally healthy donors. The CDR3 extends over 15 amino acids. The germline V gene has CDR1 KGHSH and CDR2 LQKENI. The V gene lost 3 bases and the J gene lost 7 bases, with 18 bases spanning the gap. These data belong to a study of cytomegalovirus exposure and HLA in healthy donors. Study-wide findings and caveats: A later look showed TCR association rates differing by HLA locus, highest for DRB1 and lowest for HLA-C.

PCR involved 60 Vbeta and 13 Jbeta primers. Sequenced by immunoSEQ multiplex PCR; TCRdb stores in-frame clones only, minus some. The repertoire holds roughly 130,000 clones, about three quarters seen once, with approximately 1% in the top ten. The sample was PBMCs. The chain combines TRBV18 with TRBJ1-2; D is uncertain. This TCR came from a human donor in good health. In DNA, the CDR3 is TGTGCCAGCTCACCCGCCGGGGATGGATTGCTTGGCTACACCTTC. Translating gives CASSPAGDGLLGYTF.